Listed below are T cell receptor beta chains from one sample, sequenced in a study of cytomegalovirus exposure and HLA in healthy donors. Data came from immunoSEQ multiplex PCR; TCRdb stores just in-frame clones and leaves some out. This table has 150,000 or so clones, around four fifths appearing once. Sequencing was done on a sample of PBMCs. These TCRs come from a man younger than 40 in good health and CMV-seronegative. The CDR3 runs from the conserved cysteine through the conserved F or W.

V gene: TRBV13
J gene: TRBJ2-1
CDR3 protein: CASSLGTSGPYNEQFF

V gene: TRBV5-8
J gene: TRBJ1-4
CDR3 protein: CATESRRRRNEKLFF

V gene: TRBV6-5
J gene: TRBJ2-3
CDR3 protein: CASSSGTGARDTQYF

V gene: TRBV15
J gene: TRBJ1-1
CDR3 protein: CATSRNRDTEAFF

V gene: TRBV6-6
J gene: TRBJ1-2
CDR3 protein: CASSYGKGANYGYTF

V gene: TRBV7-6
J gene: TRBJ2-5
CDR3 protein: CASSPGGAQETQYF

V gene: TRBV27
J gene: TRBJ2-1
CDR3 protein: CASSLYGTPNNEQFF

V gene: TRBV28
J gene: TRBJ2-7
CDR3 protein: CASSPLDRAYEQYF

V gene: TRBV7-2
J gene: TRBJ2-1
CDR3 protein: CASSQGQNYNEQFF

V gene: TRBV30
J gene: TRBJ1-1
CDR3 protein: CACRQGALNTEAFF

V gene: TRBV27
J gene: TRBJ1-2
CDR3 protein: CASSTRPSGGHGYTF

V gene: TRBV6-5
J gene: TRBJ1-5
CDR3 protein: CASSYSGTGNQPQHF

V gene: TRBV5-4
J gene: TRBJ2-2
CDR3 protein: CASSPGGRTGTGELFF

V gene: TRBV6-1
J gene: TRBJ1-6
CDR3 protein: CASGKWGRDNSPLHF

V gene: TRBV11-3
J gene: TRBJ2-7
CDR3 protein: CASSLRQGDGYEQYF

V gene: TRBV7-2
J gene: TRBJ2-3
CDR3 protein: CASSLARSPDTQYF

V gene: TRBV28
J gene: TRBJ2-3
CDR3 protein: CASSWGLEDTQYF

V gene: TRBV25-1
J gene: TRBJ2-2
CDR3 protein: CASSDRTGGFGGELFF

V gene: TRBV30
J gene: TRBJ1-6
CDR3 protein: CAWSVGDRGSPLHF

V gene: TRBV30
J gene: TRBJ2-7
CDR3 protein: CAWSVDTYEQYF

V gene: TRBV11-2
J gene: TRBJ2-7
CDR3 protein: CASSLDPGTTNYEQYF

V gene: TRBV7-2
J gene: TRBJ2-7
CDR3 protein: CASSWGGGAYEQYF

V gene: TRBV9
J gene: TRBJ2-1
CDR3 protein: CASSPTGGQVYNEQFF

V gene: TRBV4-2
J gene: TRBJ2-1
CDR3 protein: CASSLNLAEFYNEQFF

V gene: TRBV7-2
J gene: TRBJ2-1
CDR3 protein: CASTAGGSSYNEQFF

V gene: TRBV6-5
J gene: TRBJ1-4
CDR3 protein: CASRDTATNEKLFF

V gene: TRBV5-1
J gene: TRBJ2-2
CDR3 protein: CASSITGIRNTGELFF

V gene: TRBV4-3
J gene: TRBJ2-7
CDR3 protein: CASSQKRTSGRYEQYF

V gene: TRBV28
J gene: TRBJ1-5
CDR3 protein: CASSFIQVVGQPQHF

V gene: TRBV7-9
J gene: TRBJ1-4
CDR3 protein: CASSLAGTVGEKLFF

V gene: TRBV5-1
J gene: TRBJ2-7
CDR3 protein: CASRSGLAGGYEQYF

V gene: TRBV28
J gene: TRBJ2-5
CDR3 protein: CASSPGGGETQYF

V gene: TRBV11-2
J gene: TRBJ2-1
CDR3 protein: CASSSHSRSYNEQFF

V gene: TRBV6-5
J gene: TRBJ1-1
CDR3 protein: CASSYAGQGRGAFF

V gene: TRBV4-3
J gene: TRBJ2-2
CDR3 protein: CASSRLGGHTGELFF

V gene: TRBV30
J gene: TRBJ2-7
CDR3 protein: CAWRTGRREQYF

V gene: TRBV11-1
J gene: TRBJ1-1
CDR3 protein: CASSSGQGGTEAFF

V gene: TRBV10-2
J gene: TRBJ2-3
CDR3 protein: CASSSLGGDTQYF

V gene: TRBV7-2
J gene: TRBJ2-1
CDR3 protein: CASSLAPGSSYNEQFF

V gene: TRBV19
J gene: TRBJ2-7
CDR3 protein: CASSIGTGTYEQYF

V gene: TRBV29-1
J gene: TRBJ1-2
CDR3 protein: CSGDSGDRNYGYTF

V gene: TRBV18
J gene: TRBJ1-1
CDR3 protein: CASSPLQGANTEAFF

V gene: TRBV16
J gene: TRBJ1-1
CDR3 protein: CASSQIIRREAFF

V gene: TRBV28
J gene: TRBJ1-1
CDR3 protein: CASSLTSGTGYTEAFF

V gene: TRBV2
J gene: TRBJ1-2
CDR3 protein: CASSEDRTNYGYTF

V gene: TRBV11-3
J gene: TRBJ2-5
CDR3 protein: CASSSDSSANLQETQYF

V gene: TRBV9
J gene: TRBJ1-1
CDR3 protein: CASSVVTHTEAFF

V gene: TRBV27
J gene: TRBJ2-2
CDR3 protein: CASNTGRGTGELFF